This T cell receptor beta chain was recorded in a study of shared clonotypes between healthy human individuals (dated by TCRdb to the early 2020s). In the study overall: The cohort comprised a couple of women and a few men aged 18 to 49 years. Per donor, leukapheresis produced somewhere between about 0.85 and 10 billion PBMCs. To increase sequencing depth and limit assay-specific biases, different laboratories used diverse techniques to prepare libraries and sequence TCR repertoires. Blood TCR repertoires of five healthy adults were deeply sequenced to estimate repertoire size and the extent of clonotype sharing between individuals. What the research found in general, with its limitations: Based on pairwise subsampling, the degree of clonotype sharing among donors was expected to be affected by sequencing depth. The small number of donors limited the genetic and exposure-history diversity represented. Only blood was sampled, and tissue TCR repertoires likely differ from those in blood.

Using the deep immunoSEQ assay, multiplex PCR amplified TCR CDR3 regions from genomic DNA. Genomic DNA extracted from each cell subset was distributed evenly over all wells of several immunoSEQ 96-well plates, and each plate served as one replicate. For unsorted PBMC, around 0.3 ug genomic DNA, equal to about 30,000 T cell genomes, was loaded into each replicate PCR. Unsorted PBMC genomic DNA was sequenced across ten immunoSEQ deep assay plates. Purified libraries were measured with a Qubit 3.0 fluorometer, size-checked on a Bioanalyzer 2100, and measured again with the KAPA Library Quantification kit. Every immunoSEQ 96-well plate was sequenced on a separate single-read 150-cycle Illumina NextSeq 550 flow cell. The published analysis was carried out like this. The immunoSEQ output contained only junctional sequences without quality scores, so filtering could not match that applied to full-length reads. To assign V/J genes and CDR3, sequences were annotated using PyIR, a Python wrapper for IgBLAST v1.9, with IMGT germline references. Any read was removed if the V/J assignment was weak (E-value above 1e-6), the CDR3 was missing, or the read contained stop codons, out-of-frame junctions, or ambiguous translated residues. A V3J clonotype was defined by an identical inferred V gene, J gene, and CDR3 amino acid sequence. Percentage overlap between repertoires was calculated by dividing the number of shared unique clonotypes by the size of the smaller repertoire. Richness of each repertoire was evaluated using RTK rarefaction, the Chao1 estimator, and Recon v2.1 estimates of unobserved clonotypes. Imported from immuneACCESS, the table was reduced by TCRdb to in-frame sequences with V and J called. These copies leave out some clones; in studies compared against another copy, an unresolved V gene accounts for under half, and the cause of the remainder is not known. The DNA was the basis for D and trimming; V, J and clone size are from that table. Recorded for this sample are about 470,000 clones; about four fifths of them occurred a single time. The ten biggest clones cover around 13% of the sample.

At the junction V is shortened by 1 base and J by 1 base, with 10 bases in between. The germline V gene encodes CDR1 SGHTA and CDR2 FQGNSA. The CDR3 spans 15 residues, from the cysteine through the phenylalanine. The CDR3 DNA has 45 bases and is translated from base 1. Comments on this clone: No cognate antigen has been identified for it. No base-level quality is on record; no much larger clone is a single base apart.

The donors were healthy, HIV-negative adults who had no recently reported acute infections or vaccinations. All donors were Caucasian adults living in Nashville, Tennessee, USA. For unsorted samples, around 85 million PBMCs were counted, and genomic DNA was extracted using the QIAamp DNA Blood Mini kit. Blood was obtained by leukapheresis, after which PBMCs were separated by Ficoll-Histopaque density gradient centrifugation and cryopreserved in liquid nitrogen vapor phase. Recombination connected TRBV7-2 to TRBJ1-2; no D gene call is confident. The specimen sequenced was PBMCs. The sequence was collected from a woman between 40 and 50 years old in good health. Some clones in this sample may be carry-over from other donors' samples. The CDR3 region reads CASSLVWQSNYGYTF. Here is the DNA: TGTGCCAGCAGCTTAGTGTGGCAGAGTAACTATGGCTACACCTTC.